The T cell receptor (beta chain) described here comes from a study of a mutant IDH1 vaccine in newly diagnosed glioma (dated by TCRdb to about 2021). For the wider study: Patients received eight vaccinations in weeks 1, 3, 5, 7, 11, 15, 19 and 23, corresponding to visits V03 through V10. Vaccination began 4-6 weeks after radiotherapy alone, or alongside temozolomide cycles in the chemotherapy-containing groups. Of the 32 patients who were treated, about 62% were male and roughly 38% were female, and the mean age was about 40 years. Prior to enrollment, patients had been given standard therapy consisting of radiotherapy alone, temozolomide alone, or radiochemotherapy with temozolomide, with the combination given to most patients. Six visits were used for peripheral blood collection: V03 (baseline), V05, V07, V10, V12 and V13. Longitudinal TCRB deep sequencing was done for some 26 treated patients, wherever samples were available for exploratory analyses.

The meaning of the sample's time point label: week 11, during vaccination. A 20-mer mutant IDH1 peptide at 300 micrograms in Montanide made up each vaccine dose, which was injected subcutaneously together with topical imiquimod. Newly diagnosed WHO grade 3 or 4 IDH1-mutant astrocytomas showing loss of nuclear ATRX were present in the donors. The samples were drawn from NOA16, a multicentre, single-arm, open-label phase I trial in Germany that tested a mutant IDH1 peptide vaccine in humans for the first time. The DNeasy Blood and Tissue Kit was used to extract genomic DNA from EDTA blood for TCRB sequencing. Of note for this clone: Its cognate antigen has yet to be identified. Qualities for individual bases were not recorded, and no much larger clone is one base off.

Study-wide findings and limitations: Immune responses induced by the vaccine were seen in approximately 92% of patients across multiple MHC alleles. Availability determined which PBMC samples were chosen for TCRB deep sequencing. No apparent relationship was observed between pseudoprogression and alterations in the top peripheral T cell clonotypes detected by TCRB sequencing. The authors noted that analyses of patient blood samples could not be reproduced because of sample limitations.

Libraries came from the immunoSEQ multiplex PCR assay. Following the manufacturer's protocol, the hsTCRB Kit was used to amplify rearranged TCR beta chain sequences. Sequencing of TCRB libraries was carried out on an Illumina MiSeq. In the source study's methods: Demultiplexing, trimming and gene mapping were performed with the kit vendor's proprietary platform. TCRdb's version of the immuneACCESS table is confined to in-frame rearrangements and falls short of the full clone set. An unresolved V gene accounts for under half of the shortfall where checked; the remainder is of unknown origin. V and J calls and clone size are those listed in that table; D and trimming were worked out from the DNA. This sample lists around 130,000 clones; just under 80% were detected once. The ten most abundant clones make up under 5.5% of the sample. Counted from cysteine to phenylalanine, this CDR3 has 13 amino acids. Only CDR3 DNA is held: 39 bases, read in frame from base 1. V loses 0 bases, J loses 6 bases, and the germline ends lie 8 bases apart. Looking up the germline V gene (reference sequence) yields CDR1 SGHNT and CDR2 YYREEE.

The input for sequencing was PBMCs, taken from a glioma patient whose treatment included an IDH1 peptide vaccine. This sequence was found in a man in his forties with glioma. This sequence uses TRBV5-4 and TRBJ2-3; confidence is insufficient to name the D gene. CDR3 sequence: CASSLAPTDTQYF. The DNA sequence is as follows: TGTGCCAGCAGCTTGGCGCCGACGGATACGCAGTATTTT.